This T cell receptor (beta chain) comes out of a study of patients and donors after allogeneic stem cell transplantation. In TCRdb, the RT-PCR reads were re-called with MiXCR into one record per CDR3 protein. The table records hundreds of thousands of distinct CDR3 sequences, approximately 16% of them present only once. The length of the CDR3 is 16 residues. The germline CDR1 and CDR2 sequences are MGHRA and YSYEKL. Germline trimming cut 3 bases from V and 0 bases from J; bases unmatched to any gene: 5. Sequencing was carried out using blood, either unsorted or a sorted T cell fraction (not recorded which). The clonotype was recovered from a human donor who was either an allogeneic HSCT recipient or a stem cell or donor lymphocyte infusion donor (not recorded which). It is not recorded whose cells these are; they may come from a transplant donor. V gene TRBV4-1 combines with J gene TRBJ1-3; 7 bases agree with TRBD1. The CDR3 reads CASSQPGGNSGNTIYF. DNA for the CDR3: TGCGCCAGCAGCCAGCCAGGGGGGAACTCTGGAAACACCATATATTTT.